This paragraph covers one T cell receptor (beta chain) sequence. Its target is not known. Clinical symptoms, serum thyroxine and TRAb, thyroid ultrasound and orbital computed tomography were used for the diagnoses. TCR beta CDR3 regions were amplified from RNA. HTBI primers drove first-round RT-PCR of the TCR CDR3. Each CDR3 protein gets one entry after TCRdb re-called the multiplex PCR reads with MiXCR. The profile shows 300,000 to 450,000 distinct CDR3 sequences, 15% of them singletons. This sample was taken from a study of T cells in Graves' hyperthyroidism and ophthalmopathy. Study outcomes and limitations: Ophthalmopathy prediction by the model preceded onset by a median about 6 months. Stable hyperthyroidism was told apart from ophthalmopathy by a model built on 13 V-J features. Most expanded thyroid clonotypes above 0.001 also appeared in blood.

Germline CDR1 is MNHNS and CDR2 is SASEGT. V was pared by 6 bases and J by 6 bases, with 20 bases between. CDR3 size: 15 residues. This clonotype originated in a woman in her twenties or thirties with Graves' hyperthyroidism. The chain links TRBV6-1 to TRBJ1-1, with a weak D call TRBD1 (5 bases). The specimen was blood. The CDR3 spells CASRRSDKGGPEAFF. CDR3 in DNA: TGTGCCAGCAGACGATCGGACAAGGGCGGCCCTGAAGCTTTCTTT.